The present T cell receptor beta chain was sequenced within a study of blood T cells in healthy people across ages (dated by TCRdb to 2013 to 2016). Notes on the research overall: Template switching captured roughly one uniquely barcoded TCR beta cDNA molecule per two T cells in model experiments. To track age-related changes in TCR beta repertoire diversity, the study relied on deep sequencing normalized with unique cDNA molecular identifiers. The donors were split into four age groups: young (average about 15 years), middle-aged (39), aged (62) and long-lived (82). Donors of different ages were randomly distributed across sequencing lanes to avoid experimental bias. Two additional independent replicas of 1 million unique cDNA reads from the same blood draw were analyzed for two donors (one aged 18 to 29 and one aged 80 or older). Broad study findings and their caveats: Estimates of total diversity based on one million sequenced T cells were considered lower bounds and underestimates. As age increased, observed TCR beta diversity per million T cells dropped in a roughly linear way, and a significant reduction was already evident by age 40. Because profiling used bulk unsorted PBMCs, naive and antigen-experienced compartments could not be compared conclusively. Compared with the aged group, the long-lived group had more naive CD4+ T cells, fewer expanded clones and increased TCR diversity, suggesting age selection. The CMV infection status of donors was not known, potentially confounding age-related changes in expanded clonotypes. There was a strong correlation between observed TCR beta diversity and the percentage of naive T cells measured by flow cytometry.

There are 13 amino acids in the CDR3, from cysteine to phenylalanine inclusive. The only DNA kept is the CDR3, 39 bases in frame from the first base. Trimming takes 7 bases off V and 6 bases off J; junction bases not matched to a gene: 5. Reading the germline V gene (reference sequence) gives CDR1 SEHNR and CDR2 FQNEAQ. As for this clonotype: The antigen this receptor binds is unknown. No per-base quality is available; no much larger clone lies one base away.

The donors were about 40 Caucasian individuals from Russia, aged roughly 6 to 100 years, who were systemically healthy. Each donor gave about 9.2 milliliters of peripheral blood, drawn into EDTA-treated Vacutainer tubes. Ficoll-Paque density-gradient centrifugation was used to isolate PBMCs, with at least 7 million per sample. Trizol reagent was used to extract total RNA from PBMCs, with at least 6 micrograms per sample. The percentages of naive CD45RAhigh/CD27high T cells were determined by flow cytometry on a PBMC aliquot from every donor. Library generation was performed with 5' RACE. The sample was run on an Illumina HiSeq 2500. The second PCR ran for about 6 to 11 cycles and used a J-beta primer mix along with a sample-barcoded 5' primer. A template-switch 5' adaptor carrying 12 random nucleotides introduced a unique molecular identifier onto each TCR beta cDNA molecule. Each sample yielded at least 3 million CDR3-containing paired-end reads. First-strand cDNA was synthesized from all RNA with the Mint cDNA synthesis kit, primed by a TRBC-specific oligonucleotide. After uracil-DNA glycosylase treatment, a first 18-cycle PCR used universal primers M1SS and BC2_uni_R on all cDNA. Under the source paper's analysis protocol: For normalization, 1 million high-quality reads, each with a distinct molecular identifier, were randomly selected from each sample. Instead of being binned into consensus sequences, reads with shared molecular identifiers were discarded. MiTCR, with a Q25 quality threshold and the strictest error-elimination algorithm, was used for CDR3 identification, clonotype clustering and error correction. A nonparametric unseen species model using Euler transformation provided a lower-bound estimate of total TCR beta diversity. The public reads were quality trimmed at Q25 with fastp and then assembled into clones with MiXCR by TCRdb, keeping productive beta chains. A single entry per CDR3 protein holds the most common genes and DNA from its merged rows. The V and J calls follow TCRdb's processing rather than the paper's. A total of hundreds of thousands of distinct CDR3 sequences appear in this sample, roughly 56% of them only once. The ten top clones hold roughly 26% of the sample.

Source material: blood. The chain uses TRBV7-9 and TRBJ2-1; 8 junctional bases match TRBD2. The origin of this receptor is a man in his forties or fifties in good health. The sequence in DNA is TGTGCCAGCATCGTAAGCGGGGGCAATGAGCAGTTCTTC. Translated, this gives CASIVSGGNEQFF.